Detailed here is one T cell receptor (beta chain). Its target is unknown. The data are from a study of T cell responses to AZD1222 COVID-19 vaccine. Broader study findings: Donor demographics were predominantly white British with a female majority; clonal diversity may be underestimated. At 160-218 and 743-854, vaccine-associated CD4 TCRs were dominant, and they spanned spike.

Data came from immunoSEQ multiplex PCR; TCRdb stores just in-frame clones and leaves some out. Here the sample spans some 140,000 clones, 80% to 95% being singletons. The sequence was obtained from an adult in good health. This material consisted of peripheral blood, taken on day 0 of AZD1222 vaccination.

The CDR3 DNA sequence: TGTGCCAGCAGCTTGGGGGGGTTTGATTACGGCGAGCAGTACTTC. It is translated as CASSLGGFDYGEQYF. This chain joins TRBV5-4 and TRBJ2-7; D tentatively fits TRBD1 or TRBD2 (5 bases each). The length of the CDR3 is 15 residues. The V end lost 0 bases, the J end lost 6 bases, and 16 bases lay between the germline ends. Germline CDR1 SGHNT, CDR2 YYREEE (reference sequence).